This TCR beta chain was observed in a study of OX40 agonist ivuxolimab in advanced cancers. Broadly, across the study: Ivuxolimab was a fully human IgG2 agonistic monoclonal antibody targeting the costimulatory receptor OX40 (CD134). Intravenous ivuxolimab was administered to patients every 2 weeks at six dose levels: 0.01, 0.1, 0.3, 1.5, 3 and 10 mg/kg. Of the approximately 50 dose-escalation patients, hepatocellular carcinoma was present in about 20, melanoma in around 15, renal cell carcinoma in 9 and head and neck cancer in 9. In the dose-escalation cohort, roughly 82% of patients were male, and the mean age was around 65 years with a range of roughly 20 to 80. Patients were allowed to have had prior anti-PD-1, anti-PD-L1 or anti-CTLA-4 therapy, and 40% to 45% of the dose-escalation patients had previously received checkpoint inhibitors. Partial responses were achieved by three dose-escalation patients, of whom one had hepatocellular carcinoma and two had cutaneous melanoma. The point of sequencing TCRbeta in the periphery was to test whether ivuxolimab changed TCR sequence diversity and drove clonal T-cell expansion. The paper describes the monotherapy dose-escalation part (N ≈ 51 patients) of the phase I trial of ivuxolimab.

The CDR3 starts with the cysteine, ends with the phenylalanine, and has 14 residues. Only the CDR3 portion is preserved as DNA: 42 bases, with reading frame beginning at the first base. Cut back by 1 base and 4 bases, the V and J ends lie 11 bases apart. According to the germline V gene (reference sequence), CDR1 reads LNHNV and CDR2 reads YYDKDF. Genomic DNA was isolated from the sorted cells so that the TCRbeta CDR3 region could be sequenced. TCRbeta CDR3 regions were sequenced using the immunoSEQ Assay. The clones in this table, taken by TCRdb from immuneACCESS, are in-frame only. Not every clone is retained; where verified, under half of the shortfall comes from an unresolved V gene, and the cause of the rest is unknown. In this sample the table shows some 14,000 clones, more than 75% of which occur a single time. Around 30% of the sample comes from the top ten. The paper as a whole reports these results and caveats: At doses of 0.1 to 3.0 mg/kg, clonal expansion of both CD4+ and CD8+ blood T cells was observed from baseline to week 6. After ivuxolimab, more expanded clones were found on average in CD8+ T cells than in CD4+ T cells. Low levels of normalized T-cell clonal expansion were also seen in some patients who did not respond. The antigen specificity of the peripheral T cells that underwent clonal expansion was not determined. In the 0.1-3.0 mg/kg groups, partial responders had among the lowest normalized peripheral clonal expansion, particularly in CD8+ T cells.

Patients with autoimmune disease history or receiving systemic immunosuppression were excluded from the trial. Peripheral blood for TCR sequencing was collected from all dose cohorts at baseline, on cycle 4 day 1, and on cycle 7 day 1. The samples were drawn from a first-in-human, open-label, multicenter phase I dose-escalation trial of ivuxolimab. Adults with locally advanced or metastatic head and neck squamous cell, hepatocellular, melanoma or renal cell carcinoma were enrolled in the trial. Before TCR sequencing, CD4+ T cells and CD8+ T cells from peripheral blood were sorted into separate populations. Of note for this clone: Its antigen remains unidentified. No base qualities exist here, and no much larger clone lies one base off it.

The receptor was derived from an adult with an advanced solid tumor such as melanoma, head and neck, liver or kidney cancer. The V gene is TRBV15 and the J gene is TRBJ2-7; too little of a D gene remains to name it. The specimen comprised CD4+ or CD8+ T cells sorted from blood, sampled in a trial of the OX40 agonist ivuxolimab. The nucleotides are TGTGCCACCAGCAGAGGGGTCGGGCAGTACGAGCAGTACTTC. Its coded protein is CATSRGVGQYEQYF.